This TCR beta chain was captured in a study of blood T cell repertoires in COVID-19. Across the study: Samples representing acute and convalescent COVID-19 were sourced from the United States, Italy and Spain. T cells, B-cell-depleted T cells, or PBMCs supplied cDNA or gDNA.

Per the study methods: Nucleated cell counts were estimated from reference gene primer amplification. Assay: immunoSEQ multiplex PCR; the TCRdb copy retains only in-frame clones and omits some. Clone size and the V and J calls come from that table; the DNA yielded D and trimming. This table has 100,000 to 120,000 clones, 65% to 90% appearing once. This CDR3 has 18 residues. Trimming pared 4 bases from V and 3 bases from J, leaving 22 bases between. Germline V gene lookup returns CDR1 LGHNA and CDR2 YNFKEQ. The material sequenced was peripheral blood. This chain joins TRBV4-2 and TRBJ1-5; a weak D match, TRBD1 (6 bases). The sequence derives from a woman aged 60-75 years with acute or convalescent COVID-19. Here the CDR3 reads CASSPPQGVGLANQPQHF. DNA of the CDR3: TGTGCCAGCAGCCCCCCACAGGGTGTGGGATTGGCCAATCAGCCCCAGCATTTT.